This T cell receptor beta chain is from a study of blood T cell repertoires in COVID-19 (dated by TCRdb to about 2020). Regarding the research as a whole: Samples covering the acute and convalescent phases of COVID-19 were provided by collaborators in the United States, Italy and Spain. A de-identified subject ID, COVID-19 status, age in years and sex were almost always included in the sample metadata. Deeply sampled blood TCRbeta repertoires from subjects exposed to, actively infected with, or recovered from COVID-19 were included in the dataset. HLA class I and class II types, where available, came from metadata supplied by the sample provider rather than from assay-based typing. The repertoires were released in a freely available public database meant as a resource for research on the immune response to SARS-CoV-2. The material from the prospective study consisted of cDNA or gDNA derived from T cells, B-cell-depleted T cells, or PBMCs. Samples came from the ongoing ImmuneRACE study (first 160 participants) plus 1,254 subjects from 6 global collaborators.

Participants in the prospective study were enrolled through a virtual design, were aged roughly 18 to 100 years, and lived in roughly 25 United States geographic areas. Cohort assignment in the prospective study relied on participant-reported clinical history from a screening survey and a study questionnaire. Recovered participants in ImmuneRACE Cohort 3 were defined as having two consecutive negative NP/OP PCR tests, clearance from a healthcare professional, or resolution of symptoms. Each participant in the prospective study had whole blood, serum and a nasopharyngeal or oropharyngeal swab collected by mobile phlebotomists. Over a 2-month period, participants in the prospective study had the option of providing additional blood draws and questionnaires. Before DNA extraction, prospective study blood samples were shipped either frozen or at room temperature. As concerns this clone: Its antigen is still unknown. No clone much larger than this one lies a single base away; base qualities are absent.

The immunoSEQ Assay, a bias-controlled multiplex PCR, was used to amplify TCRbeta CDR3 regions from genomic DNA. The published analysis was carried out like this. The number of nucleated cells in each sample was estimated from the amplification of reference gene primers within the assay. To quantify the absolute abundance of each unique TCRbeta CDR3 rearrangement, sequence reads were collapsed and filtered. For each sample, productive Simpson clonality was calculated by taking the square root of Simpson's diversity index across productive rearrangements. TCRdb retrieved this table from immuneACCESS and kept in-frame rearrangements only. Not all clones are present; in checked studies, unresolved V genes account for under half, and no reason is known for the remainder. The D gene and trimming were derived from the DNA, and the V and J assignments and clone size from that table. A total of around 200,000 clones appear in this sample, more than 80% of them only once. The ten largest clones add up to 6.2% of the sample.

CDR1 and CDR2, per the germline V gene, are KGHDR and SFDVKD. From the cysteine through the phenylalanine, the CDR3 covers 14 amino acids. Here the CDR3 DNA is all that survives: 42 bases in frame from base 1. The germline V end is reduced by 6 bases and the J end by 3 bases; junction bases left unmatched: 2. Overall study results and their limits: How much clinical and demographic metadata was included differed by source and by participant, and the metadata was provided uncurated.

This TCR came from a man aged 40-55 years who had recovered from COVID-19. The chain is encoded by TRBV24-1 joined to TRBJ1-5; 9 junctional bases match TRBD1. Sequencing input: PBMCs or T cells enriched from blood (not recorded which). The nucleotides read TGTGCCACCAGTTTACAGGGGGCCAATCAGCCCCAGCATTTT. It specifies CATSLQGANQPQHF.